These 22 T cell receptor beta chains were all obtained from the same sample, sequenced in a study of OX40 agonist ivuxolimab in advanced cancers. Using immunoSEQ multiplex PCR, the repertoire was profiled, and TCRdb retains in-frame clones only, with some absent. The sample lists tens of thousands of clones; approximately 86% were seen once. The specimen was CD4+ or CD8+ T cells sorted from blood, collected in a trial of the OX40 agonist ivuxolimab. The receptors were gathered from an adult with an advanced solid tumor such as melanoma, head and neck, liver or kidney cancer.

The gene calls are TRBV28 and TRBJ1-4; D call uncertain. Trimming pared 4 bases from V and 3 bases from J, leaving 15 bases between. The CDR3 covers 16 residues. Per the germline V gene, CDR1 is MDHEN and CDR2 is SYDVKM. CDR3 DNA: TGTGCCAGCAGTTCACCGGACGGTTCGGCTAATGAAAAACTGTTTTTT. It encodes CASSSPDGSANEKLFF.

The J gene is TRBJ2-1, the V gene TRBV5-6; 10 nucleotides align to TRBD2. V shed 1 base and J 10 bases; nucleotides not matched to a gene: 5. CDR3 length: 14 residues. Germline CDR1 is SGHDT and CDR2 is YYEEEE. The CDR3 loop reads CASSLLAGVGEQFF. CDR3 bases: TGTGCCAGCAGCTTGCTAGCGGGAGTGGGCGAGCAGTTCTTC.

The rearrangement links TRBV7-9 to TRBJ1-1; D gene unclear. V lost 4 bases and J lost 6, with 12 bases in between. Germline V gene sequence: CDR1 SEHNR, CDR2 FQNEAQ (reference sequence). The CDR3 extends over 13 amino acids. The CDR3 bases are TGTGCCAGCAGCTCCGGTCACGATTCTGAAGCTTTCTTT. Amino acids: CASSSGHDSEAFF.

The chain couples TRBV2 to TRBJ1-4; D ambiguous. V lost 3 bases, J lost 9 bases, and 8 bases lay in between. The CDR3 extends over 12 amino acids. CDR1 is SNHLY, CDR2 FYNNEI, per germline. CDR3 region: CASSDLAQKLFF. The CDR3, as DNA: TGTGCCAGCAGTGACTTGGCGCAAAAACTGTTTTTT.

This clone was counted a few times. V usage is TRBV5-4 and J usage is TRBJ2-7; 7 bases match TRBD1. This CDR3 is built from 15 residues. CDR1 is SGHNT and CDR2 is YYREEE in the germline V gene (reference sequence). J lost 8 bases, V lost 4 bases, and 15 bases had no gene match. DNA of the CDR3: TGTGCCAGCAGCCCTACCCGCGACAGGGCTTCACAGCAGTACTTC. Encoded protein: CASSPTRDRASQQYF.

This clone was seen a few times. The chain has TRBV6-1 and TRBJ2-3; D is unclear. Germline loops: CDR1 MNHNS, CDR2 SASEGT. CDR3 length equals 16 residues. Trimming cost V 1 base and J 4 bases, with 15 bases left between them. CDR3 sequence: CASSEGGRPGPDTQYF. The CDR3 nucleotides are TGTGCCAGCAGTGAAGGGGGTCGTCCAGGCCCAGATACGCAGTATTTT.

J is TRBJ2-2 and V is TRBV7-2, with D possibly called TRBD1 or TRBD2 (5 bases each). CDR1 is SGHTA and CDR2 is FQGNSA in the germline V gene. CDR3 length: 15 residues. Trimming left V 5 bases short and J 5 bases short, with 15 bases between. CDR3 coding DNA: TGTGCCAGCAGCAACGTCCCCTGGGGGACCGGGGAGCTGTTTTTT. It yields the protein CASSNVPWGTGELFF.

This sequence joins TRBV5-5 and TRBJ2-5; the D gene could be TRBD1 or TRBD2 (5 bases each). The CDR3 contains 13 residues. V lost 5 bases, J lost 4 bases, and 12 bases lay in between. Germline V gene sequence: CDR1 SGHKS, CDR2 YYEKEE (reference sequence). DNA for the CDR3: TGTGCCAGCAGTCGCCAGGGAGTAGAGACCCAGTACTTC. Encoded protein: CASSRQGVETQYF.

V usage is TRBV5-4 and J usage is TRBJ1-1, with 7 bases identical to TRBD1. CDR3 length equals 13 residues. Germline CDR1 is SGHNT and CDR2 is YYREEE (reference sequence). The CDR3 reads CGFARDRNTEAFF. As DNA, the CDR3 is TGTGGTTTCGCCCGGGACAGAAACACTGAAGCTTTCTTT.

The chain has TRBV6-5 and TRBJ1-5; D unclear. Deletions cut 8 bases from V and 3 bases from J, with 14 bases between. CDR3 size: 14 residues. CDR1 and CDR2 (germline): MNHEY, SVGAGI. CDR3 coding DNA: TGTGCCAGCGGAAGTGGTGGTCCCAATCAGCCCCAGCATTTT. It codes for CASGSGGPNQPQHF.

The V and J genes are TRBV6-4 and TRBJ2-1, with D tentatively TRBD1 or TRBD2 (7 bases each). The V end lost 5 bases, the J end lost 7 bases, and 21 bases lay between the germline ends. Per the germline V gene, CDR1 is MRHNA and CDR2 is SNTAGT. The CDR3 spans 16 residues. In DNA, the CDR3 is TGTGCCAGCAGTTTCTGGGGGGGGACAGAACCTAATGAGCAGTTCTTC. Amino acids: CASSFWGGTEPNEQFF.

The chain links TRBV10-3 to TRBJ2-1; a possible D gene is TRBD1 (5 bases). Germline V gene data show CDR1 as ENHRY and CDR2 as SYGVKD. V lost 9 bases, J lost 7 bases, and 19 bases lay in between. The CDR3 is made up of 14 amino acids. The CDR3 nucleotides read TGTGCCATAACACCACACGGAGACAGTAATGAGCAGTTCTTC. Encoded protein: CAITPHGDSNEQFF.

The chain has TRBV28 and TRBJ2-7, with a possible D match to TRBD2 (6 bases). Trimming left V 3 bases short and J 11 bases short, with 14 bases between. This CDR3 region has 12 residues. Germline CDR1 and CDR2: MDHEN and SYDVKM. The CDR3 protein is CASSLARTGEYF. CDR3 in DNA: TGTGCCAGCAGTTTGGCCAGGACGGGGGAGTACTTC.

This chain joins TRBV30 and TRBJ1-2, with 9 positions matching TRBD1. Germline trimming cut 3 bases from V and 6 bases from J; bases unmatched to any gene: 8. CDR1 is GTSNPN and CDR2 is SVGIG in the germline V gene (reference sequence). The CDR3 has 14 residues. The CDR3 protein is CAWSHSGQGNGYTF. The DNA of the CDR3 is TGTGCCTGGAGCCACTCGGGACAGGGCAATGGCTACACCTTC. The full variable domain, rest sourced from reference TRBV30 and TRBJ1-2, is SQTIHQWPATLVQPVGSPLSLECTVEGTSNPNLYWYRQAAGRGLQLLFYSVGIGQISSEVPQNLSASRPQDRQFILSSKKLLLSDSGFYLCAWSHSGQGNGYTFGSGTRLTVV.

This clone came up a few times. The chain couples TRBV6-6 to TRBJ1-2; D might be TRBD1 (6 bases). Per germline, CDR1 MNHNY and CDR2 SVGAGI (reference sequence). CDR3 length equals 15 residues. V was pared by 6 bases and J by 4 bases, with 18 bases between. The CDR3 sequence is CASSNTGRSSYGYTF. Written as DNA, the CDR3 is TGTGCCAGCAGCAATACAGGGCGGTCTAGCTATGGCTACACCTTC.

This clone was picked up a small number of times. V gene TRBV6-1 combines with J gene TRBJ1-5; possible D gene TRBD1, 5 bases. CDR1 MNHNS and CDR2 SASEGT come from the germline V gene. Trimming left V 7 bases short and J 7 bases short, with 20 bases between. The CDR3 has 15 amino acids. The CDR3 protein is CASTLFGHSLQPQHF. The CDR3 coding sequence is TGTGCCAGCACTCTTTTTGGACATTCTTTACAGCCCCAGCATTTT.

V is TRBV9 and J is TRBJ1-4; TRBD1 might be the D (5 bases). The germline V gene encodes CDR1 SGDLS and CDR2 YYNGEE. CDR3 length equals 15 residues. V gave up 4 bases and J gave up 8 bases, with 18 bases separating them. The CDR3 sequence: CASSPSAGGREKLFF. The CDR3 DNA reads as TGTGCCAGCAGCCCATCGGCGGGGGGGAGAGAAAAACTGTTTTTT. Combining the CDR3 with reference TRBV9 and TRBJ1-4 gives the whole variable domain DSGVTQTPKHLITATGQRVTLRCSPRSGDLSVYWYQQSLDQGLQFLIQYYNGEERAKGNILERFSAQQFPDLHSELNLSSLELGDSALYFCASSPSAGGREKLFFGSGTQLSVL.

The chain recombines TRBV7-2 with TRBJ2-1, with no clear D. The CDR3 covers 14 residues. The V end lost 0 bases, the J end lost 6 bases, and 9 bases lay between the germline ends. Germline V gene lookup returns CDR1 SGHTA and CDR2 FQGNSA. CDR3 sequence: CASSLARSRNEQFF. CDR3 bases: TGTGCCAGCAGCTTAGCACGTAGTCGCAATGAGCAGTTCTTC.

The chain employs TRBV7-9 and TRBJ2-7; tentatively, D is TRBD1 (5 bases). The germline V gene encodes CDR1 SEHNR and CDR2 FQNEAQ (reference sequence). The CDR3 covers 14 residues. V lost 1 base and J lost 9, with 16 bases in between. CDR3 residues: CASSLGSRVGTQYF. The CDR3 DNA reads TGTGCCAGCAGCTTAGGGTCCAGGGTCGGAACGCAGTACTTC.

This clone occurred a few times. CDR3 bases: TGTGCCAGCAGTGTTACTAGCGGGAGTCGCCTAGGTACGCAGTATTTT. The encoded protein is CASSVTSGSRLGTQYF. The chain is built from TRBV2 and TRBJ2-3; 11 bases line up with TRBD2. J lost 8 bases, V lost 4 bases, and 11 bases had no gene match. The CDR3 contains 16 residues. In germline, CDR1 is SNHLY, CDR2 FYNNEI.

This clone was counted once. The gene calls are TRBV2 and TRBJ1-4, with D perhaps TRBD1 (5 bases). CDR3 size: 15 residues. From germline, CDR1 is SNHLY and CDR2 FYNNEI. Deletions cut 6 bases from V and 4 bases from J, with 15 bases between. The CDR3 DNA is TGTGCCAGCAGGGGGACGATAGCATTTAATGAAAAACTGTTTTTT. Its protein product is CASRGTIAFNEKLFF.

The V and J genes are TRBV9 and TRBJ2-2; TRBD1 aligns across 7 bases. The CDR3 length is 15 residues. V lost 5 bases, J lost 2 bases, and 6 bases stayed unmatched. Germline assignment: CDR1 SGDLS and CDR2 YYNGEE. In nucleotides, the CDR3 is TGTGCCAGCAGGGCCGACAGGGCCAACACCGGGGAGCTGTTTTTT. Amino acids: CASRADRANTGELFF.